The T cell receptor beta chain under discussion was sequenced for a study of beta chain features in type 1 diabetes. General study findings and limits: In all four CD4+ subsets, TCRB CDR3 length was significantly, moderately reduced in type 1 diabetes.

This clone was detected only a few times. Its matching antigen is unknown. Expressed TCRB transcripts got sequenced, as all isolated RNA was reverse transcribed. Approximately 3.4 million reads, on average, came from each naive, central memory and regulatory T cell sample. Using immunoSEQ multiplex PCR, the repertoire was profiled, and TCRdb retains in-frame clones only, with some absent. The sample lists 600,000 or so clones, around 15% occurring once. Germline CDR1 is SGHTA and CDR2 is FQGTGA. V was pared by 2 bases and J by 7 bases, with 5 bases of the junction left unmatched. The CDR3 is 14 amino acids.

Sequenced input: naive CD4+ T cells from blood. The clonotype comes from a man aged 18 to 30 with type 1 diabetes. The chain carries TRBV7-3 and TRBJ2-1; 7 bases are shared with TRBD2. In nucleotides, the CDR3 is TGTGCCAGCAGCTTACGACTAGCAGAAAATGAGCAGTTCTTC. Its protein product is CASSLRLAENEQFF. The variable domain in full, completed from reference TRBV7-3 and TRBJ2-1, reads GAGVSQTPSNKVTEKGKYVELRCDPISGHTALYWYRQSLGQGPEFLIYFQGTGAADDSGLPNDRFFAVRPEGSVSTLKIQRTERGDSAVYLCASSLRLAENEQFFGPGTRLTVL.